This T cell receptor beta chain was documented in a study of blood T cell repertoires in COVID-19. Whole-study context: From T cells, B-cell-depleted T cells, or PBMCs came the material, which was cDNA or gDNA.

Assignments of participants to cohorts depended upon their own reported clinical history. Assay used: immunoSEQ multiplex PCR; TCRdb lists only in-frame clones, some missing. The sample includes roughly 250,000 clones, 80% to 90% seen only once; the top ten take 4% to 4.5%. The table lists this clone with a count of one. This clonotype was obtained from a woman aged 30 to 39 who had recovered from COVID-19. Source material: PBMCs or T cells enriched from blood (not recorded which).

CDR3 DNA sequence: TGTGCCAGCAGCTTCGGGGGAGAGGAAGATACGCAGTATTTT. This encodes CASSFGGEEDTQYF. This chain connects TRBV7-2 to TRBJ2-3; tentative D call: TRBD2 (6 bases). The CDR3 extends over 14 amino acids. V was trimmed by 3 bases and J by 5 bases, leaving 12 bases between them. CDR1 SGHTA and CDR2 FQGNSA come from the germline V gene.